The 2 T cell receptor beta chains below come from one sample, sequenced in a study of CD8 T cells in cerebrospinal fluid in Alzheimer's disease. TCRdb re-called the 10x single-cell sequencing reads and catalogs CDR3 proteins one per entry, DNA excluded. The sample data list over a thousand distinct CDR3 sequences. Specimen: cerebrospinal fluid. The source is a human donor with Parkinson's disease.

Judged by frequency, this clonotype is medium-sized (0.01 to 0.1%). The CDR3 is CASSPDNNYGYTF. V is TRBV7-2 and J is TRBJ1-2. CDR3 length: 13 residues. CDR1 SGHTA and CDR2 FQGNSA come from the germline V gene.

This clonotype is labeled large based on frequency. This chain connects TRBV5-1 to TRBJ2-7; lacking DNA, the TRBD1 call made by TCRdb goes unchecked. Germline assignment: CDR1 SGHRS and CDR2 YFSETQ. The length of the CDR3 is 14 residues. Here the CDR3 reads CASSLGAGGYEQYF.